This passage covers 28 T cell receptor beta chains from one sample sequenced in a study of cytomegalovirus exposure and HLA in healthy donors. A multiplex PCR was run with 60 Vbeta primers and 13 Jbeta primers. This table comes from immunoSEQ multiplex PCR, and its TCRdb copy is limited to in-frame clones, with some not included. Of about 180,000 clones in the sample, 70% to 80% were seen once. Sample: PBMCs. These receptors all come from a man aged 18 to 30 in good health and CMV-seronegative.

This sequence joins TRBV28 and TRBJ1-5, with a weak D call TRBD1 (5 bases). Germline assignment: CDR1 MDHEN and CDR2 SYDVKM. V shed 5 bases and J shed 4 bases, with 15 bases lying between them. This CDR3 spans 15 amino acids. Here the CDR3 DNA reads TGTGCCAGCAGTATCCCCGGGGGGGGGAATCAGCCCCAGCATTTT. It encodes CASSIPGGGNQPQHF. The full variable domain, rest sourced from reference TRBV28 and TRBJ1-5, is DVKVTQSSRYLVKRTGEKVFLECVQDMDHENMFWYRQDPGLGLRLIYFSYDVKMKEKGDIPEGYSVSREKKERFSLILESASTNQTSMYLCASSIPGGGNQPQHFGDGTRLSIL.

The J gene is TRBJ2-7, the V gene TRBV9; TRBD2 matches at 9 bases. Trimming removed 4 bases from V and 3 bases from J; junction bases left unmatched: 8. Germline V gene lookup returns CDR1 SGDLS and CDR2 YYNGEE. This CDR3 contains 15 residues. The CDR3 nucleotides read TGTGCCAGCAGCCCCAGGGCGGGGGGGATCTACGAGCAGTACTTC. Translating gives CASSPRAGGIYEQYF.

The chain is built from TRBV28 and TRBJ1-6, with no clear D. The V end lost 8 bases, the J end lost 0 bases, and 14 bases lay between the germline ends. The germline gives CDR1 MDHEN, CDR2 SYDVKM. The CDR3 loop spans 16 amino acids. This chain's CDR3 is CASERARPSYNSPLHF. The CDR3 bases are TGTGCCAGCGAAAGAGCCAGGCCCTCCTATAATTCACCCCTCCACTTT.

This rearrangement joins TRBV7-9 to TRBJ1-1, with D possibly matching TRBD1 (5 bases). The CDR3 is 12 residues long. V lost 4 bases and J lost 6, with 9 bases in between. The germline V gene has CDR1 SEHNR and CDR2 FQNEAQ (reference sequence). CDR3 coding DNA: TGTGCCAGCAGCTCCTCGGGGGCTGAAGCTTTCTTT. Encoded protein: CASSSSGAEAFF.

V and J are TRBV5-4 and TRBJ2-2; 11 positions agree with TRBD2. The CDR3 is made up of 16 amino acids. The V gene's germline CDR1 is SGHNT and CDR2 YYREEE (reference sequence). Trimming removed 2 bases from V and 5 bases from J; junction bases left unmatched: 5. CDR3 sequence: CASSFSSGRGTGELFF. The CDR3, as DNA: TGTGCCAGCAGCTTCAGTAGCGGGAGGGGTACCGGGGAGCTGTTTTTT.

V is TRBV28 and J is TRBJ2-5; TRBD1 agrees at 8 bases. The end of the DNA is better explained by TRBJ2-7, so the J call may be wrong. Germline V lookup: CDR1 MDHEN, CDR2 SYDVKM. The CDR3 spans 14 residues. The CDR3 sequence is CASRRTGQVFEQYF. The CDR3 DNA is TGTGCCAGCAGGCGGACAGGGCAGGTCTTCGAGCAGTACTTC.

The V call is TRBV7-3, the J call TRBJ2-5, with TRBD2 matching over 8 bases. CDR3 size: 13 residues. The V and J ends lost 5 bases and 5 bases, in that order; junction bases with no gene match: 4. CDR1 and CDR2 from the germline V gene are SGHTA and FQGTGA. CDR3 region: CASSRGGRETQYF. CDR3 bases: TGTGCCAGCAGCCGGGGGGGCCGGGAGACCCAGTACTTC.

About this clone: This sample includes further DNA sequences coding for the same CDR3. The chain links TRBV7-2 to TRBJ2-5; D is uncertain. Germline loops: CDR1 SGHTA, CDR2 FQGNSA. The CDR3 sequence is 11 residues long. V was pared by 5 bases and J by 5 bases, with 6 bases between. The CDR3 region is CASSPRETQYF. The CDR3 region has the DNA TGTGCCAGCAGCCCCCGGGAGACCCAGTACTTC.

This clone was seen a single time. The V and J genes are TRBV7-9 and TRBJ2-7; TRBD2 aligns across 11 bases. Germline V gene data show CDR1 as SEHNR and CDR2 as FQNEAQ (reference sequence). The CDR3 is 14 residues long. V lost 5 bases to trimming and J lost 5 bases; unmatched junction nucleotides: 5. CDR3 DNA sequence: TGTGCCAGCAGCAAACTAGCGGGAGCCCACGAGCAGTACTTC. Translated: CASSKLAGAHEQYF.

The rearrangement links TRBV5-1 to TRBJ1-6; 8 bases map to TRBD1. V gave up 4 bases and J gave up 8 bases; unmatched junction bases: 11. The CDR3 loop spans 16 amino acids. The V gene's germline CDR1 is SGHRS and CDR2 YFSETQ. CDR3 protein: CASSPMPTGVDSPLHF. Written as DNA, the CDR3 is TGCGCCAGCAGCCCAATGCCGACAGGGGTGGATTCACCCCTCCACTTT.

The gene calls are TRBV7-6 and TRBJ2-5, with 7 bases aligning to TRBD2. The J call may be wrong; the DNA end is better matched by TRBJ2-7. Germline-derived CDR1 and CDR2 are SGHVS and FNYEAQ. The CDR3 has 13 amino acids. CDR3 region: CASRSGGSYEQYF. In nucleotides, the CDR3 is TGTGCCAGCAGATCGGGGGGATCCTACGAGCAGTACTTC.

This chain joins TRBV27 and TRBJ1-2; 10 bases align to TRBD1. The germline V gene has CDR1 MNHEY and CDR2 SMNVEV (reference sequence). The CDR3 is 16 amino acids. Unmatched junction bases numbered 10, after V lost 6 bases and J lost 3 bases. The CDR3 bases are TGTGCCAGCAGCCAAATCCGGGACAGGGGACACTATGGCTACACCTTC. The encoded protein is CASSQIRDRGHYGYTF.

In regard to this clone: A read error may account for a junction end that differs from germline. V usage is TRBV7-9 and J usage is TRBJ1-2; 8 positions agree with TRBD1. From germline, CDR1 is SEHNR and CDR2 FQNEAQ (reference sequence). The CDR3 has 16 residues. CDR3 sequence reads: CSSSLMAGTGDYGYTF. Written as DNA, the CDR3 is TGTTCCAGCAGCCTCATGGCCGGGACAGGCGACTATGGCTACACCTTC.

This clone showed up just a few times. The chain links TRBV4-2 to TRBJ2-3; 14 bases are shared with TRBD2. The CDR3 has 19 residues. Germline lookup yields CDR1 LGHNA and CDR2 YNFKEQ. V trimming: 2 bases; J trimming: 0 bases; junction bases outside the gene matches: 7. CDR3 nucleotide sequence: TGTGCCAGCAGCCAATTTGGGACTAGCGGGGGTTCTAGCACAGATACGCAGTATTTT. Encoded protein: CASSQFGTSGGSSTDTQYF.

This sequence joins TRBV11-2 and TRBJ2-7; 7 positions match TRBD1. This CDR3 region has 16 residues. Trimming at V came to 2 bases and at J to 3 bases, leaving 10 bases not matched to a gene. Germline V CDR1 and CDR2: SGHAT, FQNNGV. The CDR3 loop is CASSLSRAAGGYEQYF. The CDR3, as DNA: TGTGCCAGCAGCTTATCGAGGGCGGCAGGGGGCTACGAGCAGTACTTC.

In its sample, this clone was seen a few times. This rearrangement joins TRBV5-1 to TRBJ2-1; TRBD2 agrees at 10 bases. The V and J ends lost 0 bases and 4 bases, in that order; junction bases with no gene match: 16. CDR3 size: 20 residues. Germline CDR1 SGHRS, CDR2 YFSETQ. The CDR3 protein is CASSLAGDIGASGGYNEQFF. The CDR3 DNA follows: TGCGCCAGCAGCTTGGCGGGGGATATTGGTGCTAGCGGGGGATACAATGAGCAGTTCTTC.

The chain couples TRBV11-3 to TRBJ2-4, with D possibly matching TRBD2 (5 bases). V was pared by 1 base and J by 0 bases, with 13 bases between. Germline CDR1 SGHNT, CDR2 YENEEA. The CDR3 is 17 amino acids. The CDR3 sequence: CASSLVGGRIAKNIQYF. The CDR3 DNA is TGTGCCAGCAGCTTAGTTGGTGGGAGAATAGCCAAAAACATTCAGTACTTC.

The chain links TRBV5-4 to TRBJ1-2; D might be TRBD1 (6 bases). Trimming removed 1 base from V and 7 bases from J, with 11 bases in between. This CDR3 contains 13 residues. CDR1 is SGHNT, CDR2 YYREEE, per germline (reference sequence). The CDR3 loop reads CASSLPGEFGYTF. The DNA for the CDR3 is TGTGCCAGCAGCTTGCCAGGGGAATTTGGCTACACCTTC.

The chain recombines TRBV30 with TRBJ2-7; the D is unclear. The CDR3 contains 11 residues. V was shortened by 4 bases and J by 2 bases, with 6 bases between the two germline ends. Germline assignment: CDR1 GTSNPN and CDR2 SVGIG (reference sequence). This CDR3 is CAWTEAYEQYF. CDR3 nucleotides: TGTGCCTGGACAGAAGCCTACGAGCAGTACTTC. Full variable domain (rest looked up from reference TRBV30 and TRBJ2-7): SQTIHQWPATLVQPVGSPLSLECTVEGTSNPNLYWYRQAAGRGLQLLFYSVGIGQISSEVPQNLSASRPQDRQFILSSKKLLLSDSGFYLCAWTEAYEQYFGPGTRLTVT.

The chain couples TRBV11-1 to TRBJ2-7; D ambiguous. Deletions cut 3 bases from V and 2 bases from J, with 11 bases between. The CDR3 is 14 residues long. Looked up from germline, CDR1 is SGHAT and CDR2 is FQDESV (reference sequence). In nucleotides, the CDR3 is TGTGCCAGCAGCTTCGACGGAACTACCTACGAGCAGTACTTC. The encoded protein is CASSFDGTTYEQYF.

This chain joins TRBV4-1 and TRBJ2-5; no clear D gene. TRBJ2-7 explains the end of the DNA better; the J call may be wrong. Per germline, CDR1 MGHRA and CDR2 YSYEKL. This CDR3 has 13 amino acids. The CDR3 region is CASSQEHSYEQYF. The CDR3 region has the DNA TGCGCCAGCAGCCAAGAACACAGCTACGAGCAGTACTTC.

This clone was detected only a few times. The J gene is TRBJ1-1, the V gene TRBV30; TRBD1 aligns across 7 bases. CDR3 length: 17 amino acids. Germline CDR1 GTSNPN, CDR2 SVGIG (reference sequence). The trim removed 1 base at V and 4 bases at J, leaving 15 bases unmatched. The CDR3 bases are TGTGCCTGGAGTGGAGTCCCCCCGACAGGGTTGGGCACTGAAGCTTTCTTT. It codes for CAWSGVPPTGLGTEAFF.

The genes are TRBV28 and TRBJ2-7; 10 bases map to TRBD2. The CDR3 contains 18 residues. V lost 7 bases and J lost 5; bases outside the gene matches: 20. CDR1 and CDR2 (germline): MDHEN, SYDVKM. CDR3 DNA sequence: TGTGCCAGCATACCCTTGCCCGGGACTAGCGCCACATCCCACGAGCAGTACTTC. Its translation is CASIPLPGTSATSHEQYF.

The rearrangement links TRBV6-6 to TRBJ2-5; 7 nucleotides match TRBD2. V dropped 5 bases and J dropped 0; count of bases not matched to a gene: 3. The CDR3 is 14 amino acids. Per germline, CDR1 MNHNY and CDR2 SVGAGI (reference sequence). The CDR3 DNA follows: TGTGCCAGCAGTATTAGCGGGTACCAAGAGACCCAGTACTTC. Its translation is CASSISGYQETQYF.

This chain links TRBV5-1 with TRBJ2-5, with 9 positions matching TRBD1. There are 13 residues in the CDR3. From germline, CDR1 is SGHRS and CDR2 YFSETQ. V lost 4 bases and J lost 3; bases outside the gene matches: 1. The CDR3 here is CASSRTGEETQYF. CDR3 nucleotides: TGCGCCAGCAGCCGGACAGGGGAAGAGACCCAGTACTTC.

The chain joins TRBV15 to TRBJ2-3, with D maybe TRBD2 (6 bases). The V gene lost 0 bases and the J gene lost 4 bases, with 11 bases spanning the gap. CDR3 size: 15 residues. CDR1 is LNHNV and CDR2 is YYDKDF in the germline V gene (reference sequence). Written as DNA, the CDR3 is TGTGCCACCAGCAGAGATGGCGGGATGGCAGATACGCAGTATTTT. Amino acid sequence: CATSRDGGMADTQYF.

This chain's CDR3 is CAISEGTGANYGYTF. CDR3 nucleotide sequence: TGTGCCATCAGTGAGGGGACAGGGGCAAACTATGGCTACACCTTC. This sequence joins TRBV10-3 and TRBJ1-2; TRBD1 matches 10 bases. The CDR3 has 15 residues. Germline V lookup: CDR1 ENHRY, CDR2 SYGVKD. The V and J ends lost 2 bases and 2 bases, in that order; junction bases with no gene match: 2.

The chain links TRBV19 to TRBJ2-7, with TRBD1 as a possible D gene (6 bases). The CDR3 covers 12 residues. V was clipped by 10 bases and J by 4 bases, with 14 bases between them. From germline, CDR1 is LNHDA and CDR2 SQIVND (reference sequence). The CDR3 DNA follows: TGTGCCACCGCAGGGGCATCTTACGAGCAGTACTTC. Its protein product is CATAGASYEQYF.